This TCR beta chain was found in a study of regulatory dendritic cells for organ transplantation. Naive CD45RA+ and memory CD45RO+ CD4+ or CD8+ T cells were FACS-sorted. The protocol was immunoSEQ multiplex PCR, while the TCRdb copy is restricted to in-frame clones and leaves out a portion. Counted here are tens of thousands of clones, almost 80% occurring once; the ten biggest clones make up 2.2%. Study-level findings and limits: Naive T cells showed high diversity, memory cells less, memory CD8+ least. Regulatory dendritic cells appeared to expand memory CD8+ clones less than mature ones.

There are 17 residues in the CDR3. The germline gives CDR1 SGHNT, CDR2 YYREEE (reference sequence). The trim removed 6 bases at V and 4 bases at J, leaving 18 bases unmatched. In the case of this clone: Its specificity is not known.

The sample comprised memory CD4+ T cells from blood. The subset here: CD45RO+ memory T cells. The genes are TRBV5-4 and TRBJ1-2, with 7 bases that match TRBD1. The source of this sequence is a human donor in good health. The CDR3 protein is CASTTDGAGGSSYGYTF. The CDR3 DNA follows: TGTGCCAGCACTACGGACGGGGCAGGGGGTTCTTCCTATGGCTACACCTTC.